Listed here are 6 T cell receptor beta chains from one sample, sequenced in a study of CD8 T cells in Susac syndrome. With random hexamers, reverse transcription was performed on about 0.45 to 1 ug of RNA. In TCRdb, the immunoSEQ multiplex PCR reads were re-called with MiXCR into one record per CDR3 protein. The sample includes some 170,000 distinct CDR3 sequences, about 95% of them seen just once. The sample consisted of CD4+ T cells from PBMCs. These receptors were collected from a human donor in good health.

This sequence joins TRBV9 and TRBJ2-2; no definite D call. V dropped 3 bases and J dropped 2 bases, with 2 bases sitting between them. Germline V gene lookup returns CDR1 SGDLS and CDR2 YYNGEE. The CDR3 is made up of 12 amino acids. CDR3 DNA: TGTGCCAGCAGCGACAACACCGGGGAGCTGTTTTTT. Its protein is CASSDNTGELFF.

This chain connects TRBV5-1 to TRBJ1-1; D unresolved. Per germline, CDR1 SGHRS and CDR2 YFSETQ. The CDR3 extends over 13 amino acids. Trimming stripped 4 bases from V and 4 bases from J, with 11 bases between. The CDR3 nucleotides read TGCGCCAGCAGCCCCCAGTTGAGCACTGAAGCTTTCTTT. It yields the protein CASSPQLSTEAFF.

This chain uses TRBV3-1 with TRBJ1-2, with 8 bases matching TRBD1. Trimming cost V 3 bases and J 8 bases; bases outside gene matches: 5. Germline V gives CDR1 LGHDT, CDR2 YNNKEL (reference sequence). The CDR3 totals 13 residues. The CDR3, as DNA: TGTGCCAGCAGCCACTCGACAGGGGACGGCTACACCTTC. The encoded protein is CASSHSTGDGYTF.

The rearrangement links TRBV20-1 to TRBJ2-7; D is undetermined. The V end lost 0 bases, the J end lost 4 bases, and 19 bases lay between the germline ends. Germline CDR1 and CDR2: DFQATT and SNEGSKA (reference sequence). This CDR3 is 16 amino acids long. CDR3 residues: CSARDPAPSKEYEQYF. CDR3 bases: TGCAGTGCTAGAGATCCGGCCCCGTCGAAAGAGTACGAGCAGTACTTC.

V is TRBV4-3 and J is TRBJ2-1, with D tentatively TRBD2 (6 bases). The CDR3 has 17 residues. Trimming pared 8 bases from V and 5 bases from J, leaving 25 bases between. Germline CDR1 and CDR2: LGHNA and YSLEER. CDR3 loop: CASGADFRTKGDNEQFF. In nucleotides, the CDR3 is TGCGCCAGCGGGGCGGACTTCAGGACTAAAGGGGACAATGAGCAGTTCTTC.

This clonotype was detected only a few times. This rearrangement joins TRBV29-1 to TRBJ1-1; TRBD1 matches at 9 bases. CDR1 is SQVTM, CDR2 ANQGSEA, per germline. V lost 7 bases and J lost 1; bases outside the gene matches: 4. This CDR3 has 13 residues. CDR3 sequence: CSATGQGNTEAFF. The CDR3, as DNA: TGCAGCGCTACGGGACAGGGGAACACTGAAGCTTTCTTT.